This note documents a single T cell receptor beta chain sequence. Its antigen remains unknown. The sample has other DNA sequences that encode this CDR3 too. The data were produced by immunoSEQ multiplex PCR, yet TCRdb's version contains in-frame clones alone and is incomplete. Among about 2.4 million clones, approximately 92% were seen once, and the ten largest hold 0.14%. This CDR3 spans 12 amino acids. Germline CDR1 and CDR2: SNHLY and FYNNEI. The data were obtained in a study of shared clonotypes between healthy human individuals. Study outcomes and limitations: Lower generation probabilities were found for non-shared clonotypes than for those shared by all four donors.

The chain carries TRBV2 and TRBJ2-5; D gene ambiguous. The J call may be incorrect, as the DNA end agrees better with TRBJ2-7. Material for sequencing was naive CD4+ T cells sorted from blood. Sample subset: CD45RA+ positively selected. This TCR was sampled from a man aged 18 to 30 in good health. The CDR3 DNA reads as TGTGCCAGCAGTGAACAAAGCTACGAGCAGTACTTC. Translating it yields CASSEQSYEQYF.